The clone carrying this TCR beta chain was detected ten times or more. Pregnant or lactating patients were excluded, as were those with uncontrolled infection or other autoimmune disease. The CDR3 runs to 18 residues. The junction had 11 bases not matched to a gene; V was cut back by 3 bases and J by 4 bases. From RNA transcripts, TCR beta CDR3 regions were amplified. First-round RT-PCR with HTBI primers amplified the TCR CDR3 region. TCRdb ran MiXCR on the multiplex PCR reads and lists one entry per CDR3 protein. This sample has around 430,000 distinct CDR3 sequences, with under 15% found just once. This sample was taken from a study of T cells in Graves' hyperthyroidism and ophthalmopathy.

The specimen was blood. This sequence was found in a woman aged 25 to 39 with Graves' hyperthyroidism. The chain is built from TRBV12-3 or TRBV12-4 and TRBJ2-3; 12 positions match TRBD2. The CDR3 nucleotides are TGTGCCAGCAGTTTTTTCCCGACTAGCGGGAGTTCCTCAGATACGCAGTATTTT. It is translated as CASSFFPTSGSSSDTQYF.